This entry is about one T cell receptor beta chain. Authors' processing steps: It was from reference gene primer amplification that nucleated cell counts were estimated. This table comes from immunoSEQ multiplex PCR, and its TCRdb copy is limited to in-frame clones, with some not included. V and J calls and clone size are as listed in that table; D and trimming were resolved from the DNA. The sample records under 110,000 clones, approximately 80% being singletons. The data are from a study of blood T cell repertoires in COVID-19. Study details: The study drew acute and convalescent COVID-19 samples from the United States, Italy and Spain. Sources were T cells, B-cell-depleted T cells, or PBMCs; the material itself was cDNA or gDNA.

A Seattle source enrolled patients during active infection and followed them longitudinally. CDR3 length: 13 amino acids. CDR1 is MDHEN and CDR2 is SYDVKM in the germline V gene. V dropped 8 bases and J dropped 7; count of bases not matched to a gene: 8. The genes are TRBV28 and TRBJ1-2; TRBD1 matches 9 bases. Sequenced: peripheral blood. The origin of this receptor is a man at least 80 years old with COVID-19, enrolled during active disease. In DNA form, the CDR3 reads TGTGCCAGCCGGACAGGGGCAGTGGTTGGCTACACCTTC. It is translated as CASRTGAVVGYTF.